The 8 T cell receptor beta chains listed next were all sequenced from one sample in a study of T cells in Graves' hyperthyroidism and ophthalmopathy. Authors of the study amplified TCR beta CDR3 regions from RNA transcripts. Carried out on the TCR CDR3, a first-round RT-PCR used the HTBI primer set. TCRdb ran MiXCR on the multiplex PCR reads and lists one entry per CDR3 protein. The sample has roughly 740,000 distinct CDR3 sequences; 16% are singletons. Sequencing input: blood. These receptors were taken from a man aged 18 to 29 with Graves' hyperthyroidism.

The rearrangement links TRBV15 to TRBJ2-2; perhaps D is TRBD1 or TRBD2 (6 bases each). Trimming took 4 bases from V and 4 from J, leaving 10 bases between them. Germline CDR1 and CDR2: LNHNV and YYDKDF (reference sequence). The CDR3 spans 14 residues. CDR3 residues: CATSTEGGTGELFF. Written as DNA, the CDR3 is TGTGCCACCAGCACCGAGGGGGGCACCGGGGAGCTGTTTTTT.

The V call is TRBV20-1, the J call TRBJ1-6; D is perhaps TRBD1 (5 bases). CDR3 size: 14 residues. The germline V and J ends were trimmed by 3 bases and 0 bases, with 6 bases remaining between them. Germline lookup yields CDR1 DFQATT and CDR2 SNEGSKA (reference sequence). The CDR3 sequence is CSARTVSYNSPLHF. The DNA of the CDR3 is TGCAGTGCTAGGACAGTCTCCTATAATTCACCCCTCCACTTT.

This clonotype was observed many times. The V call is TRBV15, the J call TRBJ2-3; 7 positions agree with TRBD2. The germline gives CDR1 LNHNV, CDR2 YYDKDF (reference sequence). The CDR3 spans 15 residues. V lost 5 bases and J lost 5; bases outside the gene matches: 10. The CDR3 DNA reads TGTGCCACCAGCGGGGGGAGGGCTAGCGGAGATACGCAGTATTTT. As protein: CATSGGRASGDTQYF.

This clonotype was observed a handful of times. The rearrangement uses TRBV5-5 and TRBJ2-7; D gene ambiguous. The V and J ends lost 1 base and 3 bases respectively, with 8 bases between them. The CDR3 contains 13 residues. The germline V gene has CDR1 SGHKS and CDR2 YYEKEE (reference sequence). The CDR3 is CASSLNNDYEQYF. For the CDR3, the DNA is TGTGCCAGCAGCTTGAACAATGACTACGAGCAGTACTTC.

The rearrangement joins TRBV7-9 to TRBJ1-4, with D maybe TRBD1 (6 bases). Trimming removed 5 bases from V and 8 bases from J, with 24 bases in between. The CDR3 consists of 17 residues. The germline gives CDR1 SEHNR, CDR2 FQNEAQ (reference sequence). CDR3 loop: CASSRNPQGLGGEKLFF. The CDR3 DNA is TGTGCCAGCAGCCGAAACCCCCAGGGGCTGGGAGGAGAAAAACTGTTTTTT. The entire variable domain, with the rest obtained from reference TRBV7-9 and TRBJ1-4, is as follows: DTGVSQNPRHKITKRGQNVTFRCDPISEHNRLYWYRQTLGQGPEFLTYFQNEAQLEKSRLLSDRFSAERPKGSFSTLEIQRTEQGDSAMYLCASSRNPQGLGGEKLFFGSGTQLSVL.

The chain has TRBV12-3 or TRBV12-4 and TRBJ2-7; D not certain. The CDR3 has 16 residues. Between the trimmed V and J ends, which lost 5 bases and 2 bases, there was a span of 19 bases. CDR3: CASSEVKGKYPYEQYF. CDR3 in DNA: TGTGCCAGCAGTGAAGTTAAGGGAAAGTATCCCTACGAGCAGTACTTC.

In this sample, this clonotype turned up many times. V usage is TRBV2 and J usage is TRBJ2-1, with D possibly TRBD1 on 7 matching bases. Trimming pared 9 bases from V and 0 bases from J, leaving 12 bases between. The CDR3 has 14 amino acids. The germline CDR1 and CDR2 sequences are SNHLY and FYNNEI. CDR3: CAREGASSYNEQFF. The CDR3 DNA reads TGTGCCAGGGAGGGGGCTAGCTCCTACAATGAGCAGTTCTTC.

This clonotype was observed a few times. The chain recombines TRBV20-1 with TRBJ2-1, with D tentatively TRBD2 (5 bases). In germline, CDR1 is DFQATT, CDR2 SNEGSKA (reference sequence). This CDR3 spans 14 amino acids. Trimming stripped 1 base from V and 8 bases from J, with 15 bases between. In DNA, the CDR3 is TGCAGTGCTAGAGGACCAAGCGGCAAGGATGAGCAGTTCTTC. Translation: CSARGPSGKDEQFF.